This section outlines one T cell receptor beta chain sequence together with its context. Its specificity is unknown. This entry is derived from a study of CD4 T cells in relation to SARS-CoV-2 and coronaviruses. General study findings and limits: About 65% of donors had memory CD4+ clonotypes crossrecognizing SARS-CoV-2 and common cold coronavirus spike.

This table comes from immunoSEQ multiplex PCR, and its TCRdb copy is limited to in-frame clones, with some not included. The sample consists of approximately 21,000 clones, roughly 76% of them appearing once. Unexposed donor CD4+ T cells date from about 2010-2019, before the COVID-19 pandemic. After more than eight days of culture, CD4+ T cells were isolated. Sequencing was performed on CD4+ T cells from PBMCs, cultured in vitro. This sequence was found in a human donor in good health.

The CDR3 DNA reads TGCAGCGGGATGGCAGGAGGGCGTTCGTTCTTC. It is translated as CSGMAGGRSFF. V gene TRBV29-1 combines with J gene TRBJ2-1; possible D gene TRBD2, 6 bases. This CDR3 has 11 amino acids. Germline CDR1 reads SQVTM; CDR2 reads ANQGSEA. V lost 7 bases and J lost 15, with 19 bases in between.